This T cell receptor (beta chain) was recovered during a study of T-cell reconstitution after alpha-beta-depleted transplantation in children. Study results and limitations: Several hundred expanded graft clones reportedly gave rise to the alpha-beta T cells present about two months after transplant. Surviving recipient T cells and thymic progenitors underlay high day-60 TCRbeta diversity in some patients.

Germline CDR1 reads SNHLY; CDR2 reads FYNNEI. The V and J ends lost 10 bases and 3 bases, in that order; junction bases with no gene match: 5. The CDR3 contains 12 residues. In regard to this clonotype: Antigen: not known.

A library of TCRbeta sequences, prepared with unique molecular identifiers, was generated. TCRdb used MiXCR to reprocess the PCR reads, holding one entry per CDR3 protein. The table records approximately 630,000 distinct CDR3 sequences, around 12% of them present only once. The TCR was taken from a girl aged 2 to 10 with congenital amegakaryocytic thrombocytopenia, due to receive a stem cell transplant. The chain links TRBV2 to TRBJ2-7, with 8 nucleotides matching TRBD1. This specimen was PBMCs, taken before TCRalphabeta/CD19-depleted stem cell transplant. Written as DNA, the CDR3 is TGTGCCAATAGACAGGGGATCTACGAGCAGTACTTC. Its translation: CANRQGIYEQYF.